Each of the 17 T cell receptor beta chains below was sequenced from the same sample in a study of blood T cell repertoires in COVID-19. Using immunoSEQ multiplex PCR, the repertoire was profiled, and TCRdb retains in-frame clones only, with some absent. The sample includes some 93,000 clones, 65% to 90% seen only once; the top ten take under 20%. The sequenced sample consisted of peripheral blood. The receptors derive from a woman older than 75 with acute or convalescent COVID-19.

This chain joins TRBV5-1 and TRBJ1-5; D perhaps matches TRBD1 (6 bases). Germline V lookup: CDR1 SGHRS, CDR2 YFSETQ. Deletions cut 8 bases from V and 0 bases from J, with 21 bases between. This CDR3 is 17 amino acids long. CDR3: CASHPDNPDSSNQPQHF. In nucleotides, the CDR3 is TGCGCCAGTCACCCGGACAATCCGGACAGTAGCAATCAGCCCCAGCATTTT.

This clone was observed a single time. The chain joins TRBV24-1 to TRBJ2-1; a possible D gene is TRBD1 (7 bases). Germline CDR1 KGHDR, CDR2 SFDVKD. V lost 7 bases and J lost 5, with 17 bases in between. The CDR3 runs 15 residues. The CDR3 protein is CATSGGDRANNEQFF. CDR3 in DNA: TGTGCCACCAGCGGGGGAGACAGGGCAAACAATGAGCAGTTCTTC.

In this sample, this clone turned up a few times. The chain joins TRBV5-4 to TRBJ1-2, with 12 bases lining up with TRBD1. The CDR3 runs to 17 residues. The V and J ends lost 3 bases and 4 bases, in that order; junction bases with no gene match: 10. Per the germline V gene, CDR1 is SGHNT and CDR2 is YYREEE (reference sequence). CDR3 nucleotides: TGTGCCAGCAGCTCACTACCGGGACAGGGGGCGATCTATGGCTACACCTTC. As protein: CASSSLPGQGAIYGYTF.

The table lists this clone with a few counts. V and J are TRBV11-2 and TRBJ2-3, with D possibly TRBD2 on 6 matching bases. CDR1 and CDR2 (germline): SGHAT, FQNNGV. The V end was cut by 7 bases, the J end by 5 bases, with 22 bases between. The CDR3 has 16 residues. The CDR3: CASTPGTSGGGDTQYF. Written as DNA, the CDR3 is TGTGCCAGCACCCCCGGGACTTCCGGTGGGGGAGATACGCAGTATTTT. Filled out from reference TRBV11-2 and TRBJ2-3, the complete variable domain reads EAGVAQSPRYKIIEKRQSVAFWCNPISGHATLYWYQQILGQGPKLLIQFQNNGVVDDSQLPKDRFSAERLKGVDSTLKIQPAKLEDSAVYLCASTPGTSGGGDTQYFGPGTRLTVL.

The V call is TRBV9, the J call TRBJ1-6; D is uncertain. V was cut by 0 bases and J by 11 bases, with 9 bases left in between. Germline CDR1 SGDLS, CDR2 YYNGEE. This CDR3 region has 13 residues. CDR3 DNA: TGTGCCAGCAGCGTAGGGAGGGTACCACCCCTCCACTTT. Translated: CASSVGRVPPLHF.

The chain has TRBV29-1 and TRBJ1-5; 9 bases fit TRBD1. CDR1 is SQVTM and CDR2 is ANQGSEA in the germline V gene. CDR3 length equals 13 residues. The V segment lost 5 bases and the J segment 6 bases; nucleotides outside the gene matches: 5. CDR3 protein: CSVRQGDSQPQHF. The CDR3 nucleotides are TGCAGCGTTCGACAGGGGGACAGTCAGCCCCAGCATTTT. The full variable domain, with the rest looked up from reference TRBV29-1 and TRBJ1-5, is SAVISQKPSRDICQRGTSLTIQCQVDSQVTMMFWYRQQPGQSLTLIATANQGSEATYESGFVIDKFPISRPNLTFSTLTVSNMSPEDSSIYLCSVRQGDSQPQHFGDGTRLSIL.

The chain uses TRBV27 and TRBJ1-6; TRBD1 might be the D (6 bases). The CDR3 extends over 15 amino acids. Per germline, CDR1 MNHEY and CDR2 SMNVEV (reference sequence). With 5 bases removed from V and 5 bases from J, the gap between germline ends came to 13 bases. The CDR3 here is CASSPRRDNNSPLHF. CDR3 nucleotides: TGTGCCAGCAGTCCCCGAAGGGACAATAATTCACCCCTCCACTTT.

This clone was found a few times. The chain joins TRBV5-1 to TRBJ2-7; D is perhaps TRBD2 (6 bases). V was shortened by 4 bases and J by 4 bases, with 12 bases between the two germline ends. This CDR3 comprises 13 residues. Germline V gene lookup returns CDR1 SGHRS and CDR2 YFSETQ. DNA for the CDR3: TGCGCCAGCAGCACGGAGGGGTTATACGAGCAGTACTTC. It specifies CASSTEGLYEQYF.

The rearrangement links TRBV5-1 to TRBJ2-7, with D tentatively TRBD2 (5 bases). The CDR3 runs 14 residues. In germline, CDR1 is SGHRS, CDR2 YFSETQ. V was cut by 0 bases and J by 1 base, with 8 bases left in between. The CDR3 sequence: CASSLGLASYEQYF. In DNA form, the CDR3 reads TGCGCCAGCAGCTTGGGGCTAGCATCCTACGAGCAGTACTTC.

This clone occurred once. The rearrangement joins TRBV29-1 to TRBJ1-2; TRBD1 matches 7 bases. CDR1 is SQVTM and CDR2 is ANQGSEA in the germline V gene. With 5 bases clipped from V and 3 bases from J, the junction kept 3 bases outside the gene matches. The CDR3 is 12 residues long. CDR3 protein: CSVRQGDYGYTF. The DNA for the CDR3 is TGCAGCGTTAGACAGGGAGACTATGGCTACACCTTC.

This chain links TRBV28 with TRBJ2-2; 9 nucleotides agree with TRBD2. J lost 6 bases, V lost 7 bases, and 9 bases had no gene match. The CDR3 runs to 15 residues. CDR1 is MDHEN, CDR2 SYDVKM, per germline. Here the CDR3 DNA reads TGTGCCAGCACCTCTGGCGCGGGAGGGGCCGGGGAGCTGTTTTTT. Protein product: CASTSGAGGAGELFF.

V is TRBV5-6 and J is TRBJ1-2; possibly TRBD1 for D (5 bases). Trimming took 3 bases from V and 1 from J, leaving 7 bases between them. The CDR3 loop spans 13 amino acids. Germline V gene data show CDR1 as SGHDT and CDR2 as YYEEEE. As DNA, the CDR3 is TGTGCCAGCAGCTCAGGGTTTAACTATGGCTACACCTTC. Protein product: CASSSGFNYGYTF.

The chain joins TRBV24-1 to TRBJ2-3; TRBD1 is a possible D gene (5 bases). V lost 5 bases, J lost 0 bases, and 8 bases lay in between. Germline-derived CDR1 and CDR2 are KGHDR and SFDVKD. The length of the CDR3 is 14 residues. The chain's CDR3 is CATSGGLSTDTQYF. For the CDR3, the DNA is TGTGCCACCAGTGGGGGCCTTAGCACAGATACGCAGTATTTT.

This chain uses TRBV4-1 with TRBJ2-7; D remains unclear. CDR1 and CDR2 (germline): MGHRA, YSYEKL. This CDR3 is built from 15 residues. V shed 1 base and J shed 2 bases, with 12 bases lying between them. Here the CDR3 DNA reads TGCGCCAGCAGCCAAGCCTTGGGCAACCCCTACGAGCAGTACTTC. Protein sequence: CASSQALGNPYEQYF.

The chain combines TRBV5-1 with TRBJ1-2; 10 bases align to TRBD1. The germline V gene has CDR1 SGHRS and CDR2 YFSETQ. Germline trimming cut 4 bases from V and 2 bases from J; bases unmatched to any gene: 5. CDR3 length: 15 amino acids. The CDR3 DNA is TGCGCCAGCAGCAGACGGACAGGGGGGAACTATGGCTACACCTTC. Residues: CASSRRTGGNYGYTF.

The V call is TRBV24-1, the J call TRBJ2-5; TRBD2 aligns across 8 bases. The germline V gene has CDR1 KGHDR and CDR2 SFDVKD. With 3 bases clipped from V and 5 bases from J, the junction kept 7 bases outside the gene matches. The CDR3 spans 15 residues. The CDR3 reads CATSDPRGARETQYF. CDR3 DNA: TGTGCCACCAGTGATCCGCGGGGGGCCAGGGAGACCCAGTACTTC.

The chain uses TRBV10-1 and TRBJ2-3; D possibly corresponds to TRBD2 (6 bases). CDR3 length equals 17 residues. Germline CDR1 is WNHNN and CDR2 is SYGVQD (reference sequence). The V end lost 4 bases, the J end lost 0 bases, and 17 bases lay between the germline ends. CDR3 coding DNA: TGCGCCAGCAGTGGCCGTAGGGTAGCGGTTAGCACAGATACGCAGTATTTT. Residues: CASSGRRVAVSTDTQYF.